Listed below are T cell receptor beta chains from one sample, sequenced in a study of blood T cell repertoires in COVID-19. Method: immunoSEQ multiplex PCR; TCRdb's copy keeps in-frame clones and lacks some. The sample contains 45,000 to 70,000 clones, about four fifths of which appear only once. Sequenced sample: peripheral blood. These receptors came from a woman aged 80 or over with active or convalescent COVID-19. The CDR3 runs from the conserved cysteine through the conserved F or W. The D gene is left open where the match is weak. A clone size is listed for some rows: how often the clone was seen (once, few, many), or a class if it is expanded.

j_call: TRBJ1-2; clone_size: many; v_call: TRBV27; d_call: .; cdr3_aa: CASSFFAGYGYTF; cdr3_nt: TGTGCCAGCAGTTTTTTCGCCGGCTATGGCTACACCTTC
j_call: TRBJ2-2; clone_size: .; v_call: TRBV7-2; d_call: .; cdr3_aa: CASSHSGGTDTGELFF; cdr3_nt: TGTGCCAGCAGCCACTCTGGGGGGACAGACACCGGGGAGCTGTTTTTT
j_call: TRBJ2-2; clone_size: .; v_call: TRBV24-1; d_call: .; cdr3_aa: CATSGSGKGTGELFF; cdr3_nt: TGTGCCACCAGTGGATCAGGGAAGGGGACCGGGGAGCTGTTTTTT
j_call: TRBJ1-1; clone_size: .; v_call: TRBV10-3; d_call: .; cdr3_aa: CAIRGGLGNTEAFF; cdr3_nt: TGTGCCATCAGGGGGGGGCTAGGGAACACTGAAGCTTTCTTT
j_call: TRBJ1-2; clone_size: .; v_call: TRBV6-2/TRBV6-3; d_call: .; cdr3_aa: CASSLRQIGGYTF; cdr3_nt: TGTGCCAGCAGCCTAAGACAGATTGGCGGCTACACCTTC
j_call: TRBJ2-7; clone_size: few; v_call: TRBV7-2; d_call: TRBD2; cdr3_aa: CASSLAASGGQYEQYF; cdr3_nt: TGTGCCAGCAGCTTAGCGGCTAGCGGGGGTCAATACGAGCAGTACTTC
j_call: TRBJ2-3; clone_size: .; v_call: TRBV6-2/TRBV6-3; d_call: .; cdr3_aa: CASSYGNTQYF; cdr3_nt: TGTGCCAGCAGTTACGGCAATACGCAGTATTTT
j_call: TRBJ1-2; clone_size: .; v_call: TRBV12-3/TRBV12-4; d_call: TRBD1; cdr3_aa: CASRTGSLGYTF; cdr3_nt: TGTGCCAGCAGGACAGGGTCGTTGGGCTACACCTTC
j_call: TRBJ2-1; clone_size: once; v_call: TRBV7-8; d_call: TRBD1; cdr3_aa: CASSSGTDNYNEQFF; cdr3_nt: TGTGCCAGCAGCTCGGGGACAGACAACTACAATGAGCAGTTCTTC
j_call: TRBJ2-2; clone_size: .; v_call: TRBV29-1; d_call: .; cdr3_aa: CSVGTGPNTGELFF; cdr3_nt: TGCAGCGTTGGTACAGGGCCCAACACCGGGGAGCTGTTTTTT
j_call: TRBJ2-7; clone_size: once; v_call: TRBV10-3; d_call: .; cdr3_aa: CAISEGTRGEQYF; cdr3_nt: TGTGCCATCAGTGAGGGGACTCGAGGCGAGCAGTACTTC
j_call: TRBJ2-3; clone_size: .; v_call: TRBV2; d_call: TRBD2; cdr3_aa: CATRSGVAGGRGDTQYF; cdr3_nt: TGTGCCACCCGATCCGGGGTAGCGGGGGGCAGGGGAGATACGCAGTATTTT
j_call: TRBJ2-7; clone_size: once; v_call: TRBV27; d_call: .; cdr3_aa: CASRTLAGLSYEQYF; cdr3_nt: TGTGCCAGCAGGACCCTTGCGGGATTATCCTACGAGCAGTACTTC
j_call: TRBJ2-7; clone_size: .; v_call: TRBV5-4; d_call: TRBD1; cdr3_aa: CASSPQGQGTYEQYF; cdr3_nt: TGTGCCAGCAGCCCACAGGGACAGGGCACCTACGAGCAGTACTTC
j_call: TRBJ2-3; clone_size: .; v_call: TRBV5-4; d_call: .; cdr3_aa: CASSLNGLAIADTQYF; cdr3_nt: TGTGCCAGCAGCTTGAATGGCCTAGCGATCGCAGATACGCAGTATTTT
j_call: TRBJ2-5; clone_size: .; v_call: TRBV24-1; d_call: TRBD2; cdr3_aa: CATSDSGSGGRETQYF; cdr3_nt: TGTGCCACCAGTGATTCGGGTAGCGGGGGTAGGGAGACCCAGTACTTC
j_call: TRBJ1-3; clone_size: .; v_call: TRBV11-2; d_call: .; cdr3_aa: CASSFDSAGNTIYF; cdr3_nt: TGTGCCAGCAGCTTCGACAGCGCCGGAAACACCATATATTTT
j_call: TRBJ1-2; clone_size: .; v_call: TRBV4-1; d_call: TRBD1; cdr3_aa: CASSQETGAALGGYTF; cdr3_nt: TGCGCCAGCAGCCAAGAGACAGGGGCCGCCTTGGGGGGCTACACCTTC
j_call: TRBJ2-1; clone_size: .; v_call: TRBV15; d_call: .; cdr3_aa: CATSLHPVGAEQFF; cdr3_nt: TGTGCCACCAGCCTCCACCCGGTGGGGGCGGAGCAGTTCTTC
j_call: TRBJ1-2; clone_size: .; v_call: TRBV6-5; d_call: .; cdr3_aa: CASSRRIANYGYTF; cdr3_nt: TGTGCCAGCAGCCGCAGGATAGCTAACTATGGCTACACCTTC
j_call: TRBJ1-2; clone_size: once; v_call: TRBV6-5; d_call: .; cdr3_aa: CASSYTRNGGYGYTF; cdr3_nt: TGTGCCAGCAGTTACACCCGAAACGGCGGCTATGGCTACACCTTC
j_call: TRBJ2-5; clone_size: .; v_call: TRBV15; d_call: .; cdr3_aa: CATSRDRVETQYF; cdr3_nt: TGTGCCACCAGCAGAGACAGGGTAGAGACCCAGTACTTC
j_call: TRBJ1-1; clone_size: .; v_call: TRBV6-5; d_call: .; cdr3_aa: CASKLGGAGTEAFF; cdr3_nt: TGTGCCAGCAAACTGGGGGGGGCGGGCACTGAAGCTTTCTTT
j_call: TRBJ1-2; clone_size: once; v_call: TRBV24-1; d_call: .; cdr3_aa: CATSDPPNGYTF; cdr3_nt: TGTGCCACCAGTGACCCCCCAAATGGCTACACCTTC
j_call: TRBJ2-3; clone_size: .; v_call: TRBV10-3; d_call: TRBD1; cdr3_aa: CAIRQGPSTDTQYF; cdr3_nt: TGTGCCATCAGACAGGGGCCCAGTACAGATACGCAGTATTTT
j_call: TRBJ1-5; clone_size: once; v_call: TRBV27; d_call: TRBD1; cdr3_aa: CASSLRQGWQPQHF; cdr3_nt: TGTGCCAGCAGTTTACGACAGGGCTGGCAGCCCCAGCATTTT
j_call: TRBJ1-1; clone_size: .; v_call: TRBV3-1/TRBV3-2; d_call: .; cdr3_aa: CASSPDTNTEAFF; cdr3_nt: TGTGCCAGCAGCCCCGACACGAACACTGAAGCTTTCTTT
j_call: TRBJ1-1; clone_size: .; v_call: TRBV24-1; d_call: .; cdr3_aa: CATSETGTGRTEAFF; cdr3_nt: TGTGCCACCAGTGAAACAGGGACCGGTAGGACTGAAGCTTTCTTT
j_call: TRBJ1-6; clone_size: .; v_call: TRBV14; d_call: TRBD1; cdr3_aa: CASSLQGGSPLHF; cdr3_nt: TGTGCCAGCAGCCTGCAGGGGGGTTCACCCCTCCACTTT
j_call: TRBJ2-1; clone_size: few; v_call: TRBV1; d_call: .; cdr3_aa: CTSNFPGLANYNEQFF; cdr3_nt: TGCACCAGCAACTTTCCGGGACTAGCGAACTACAATGAGCAGTTCTTC
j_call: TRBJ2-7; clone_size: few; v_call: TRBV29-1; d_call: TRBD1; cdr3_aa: CSVQRQGSFYEQYF; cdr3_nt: TGCAGCGTGCAACGACAGGGGAGCTTCTACGAGCAGTACTTC
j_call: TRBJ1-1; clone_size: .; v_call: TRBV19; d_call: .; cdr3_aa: CASSIIWRGTDSEPEAFF; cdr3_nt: TGTGCCAGTAGTATTATTTGGCGCGGGACGGACTCCGAACCTGAAGCTTTCTTT
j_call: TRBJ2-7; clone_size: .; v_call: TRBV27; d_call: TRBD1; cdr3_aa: CASRDRGSYEQYF; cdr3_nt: TGTGCCAGCAGGGACAGGGGGAGCTACGAGCAGTACTTC
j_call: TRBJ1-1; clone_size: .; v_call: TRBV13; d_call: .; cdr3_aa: CASSKERGVRNTEAFF; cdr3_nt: TGTGCCAGCAGCAAAGAGAGAGGTGTCAGGAACACTGAAGCTTTCTTT
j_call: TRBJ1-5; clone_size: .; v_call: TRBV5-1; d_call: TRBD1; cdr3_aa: CASSSGQGGNQPQHF; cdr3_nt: TGCGCCAGCAGCTCGGGACAGGGAGGCAATCAGCCCCAGCATTTT
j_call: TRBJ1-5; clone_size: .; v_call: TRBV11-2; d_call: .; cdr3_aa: CASSLRGGRINSNQPQHF; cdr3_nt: TGTGCCAGCAGCTTAAGGGGGGGGAGGATTAATAGCAATCAGCCCCAGCATTTT
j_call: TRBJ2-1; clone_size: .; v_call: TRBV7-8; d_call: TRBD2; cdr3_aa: CASSLLTSGEQFF; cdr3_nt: TGTGCCAGCAGCTTACTGACTAGCGGGGAGCAGTTCTTC
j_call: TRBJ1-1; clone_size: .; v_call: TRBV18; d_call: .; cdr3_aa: CASSPGDEAFF; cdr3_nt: TGTGCCAGCTCACCGGGAGATGAAGCTTTCTTT
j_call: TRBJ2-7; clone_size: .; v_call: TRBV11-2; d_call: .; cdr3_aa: CASSKRQVGYEQYF; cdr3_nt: TGTGCCAGCAGCAAAAGGCAGGTGGGCTACGAGCAGTACTTC
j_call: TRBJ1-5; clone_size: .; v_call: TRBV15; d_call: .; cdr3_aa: CATSPPGRNNQPQHF; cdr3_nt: TGTGCCACCAGCCCTCCAGGCAGGAACAATCAGCCCCAGCATTTT
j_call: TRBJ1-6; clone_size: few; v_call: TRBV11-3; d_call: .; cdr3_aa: CASSSGYNSPLHF; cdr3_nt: TGTGCCAGCAGCTCCGGCTATAATTCACCCCTCCACTTT
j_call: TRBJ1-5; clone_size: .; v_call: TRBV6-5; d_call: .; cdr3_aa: CASSWSQGNQPQHF; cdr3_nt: TGTGCCAGCAGTTGGTCGCAGGGGAATCAGCCCCAGCATTTT
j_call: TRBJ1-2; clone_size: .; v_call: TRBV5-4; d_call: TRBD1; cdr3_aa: CASTSTGQVQSGYTF; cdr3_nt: TGTGCCAGCACCTCTACAGGACAGGTTCAAAGCGGCTACACCTTC
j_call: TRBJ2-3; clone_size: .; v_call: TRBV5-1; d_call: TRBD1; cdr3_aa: CASMGGDRPQDTQYF; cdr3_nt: TGCGCCAGCATGGGTGGGGACAGGCCACAGGATACGCAGTATTTT
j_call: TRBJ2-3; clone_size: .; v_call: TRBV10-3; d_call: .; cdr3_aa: CAISEWGGASTDTQYF; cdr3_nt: TGTGCCATCAGTGAATGGGGGGGGGCCTCCACAGATACGCAGTATTTT
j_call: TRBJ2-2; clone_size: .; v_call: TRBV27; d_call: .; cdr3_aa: CASSPQVTGELFF; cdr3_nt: TGTGCCAGCAGTCCCCAGGTCACCGGGGAGCTGTTTTTT
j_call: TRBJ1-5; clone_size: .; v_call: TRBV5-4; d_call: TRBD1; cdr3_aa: CASSDGTGLLPQHF; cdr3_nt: TGTGCCAGCAGCGATGGGACAGGGTTATTGCCCCAGCATTTT
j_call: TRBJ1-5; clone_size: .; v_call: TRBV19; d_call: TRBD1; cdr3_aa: CASSETRDSTGNQPQHF; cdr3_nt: TGTGCCAGTAGTGAAACTCGGGACAGCACTGGGAATCAGCCCCAGCATTTT
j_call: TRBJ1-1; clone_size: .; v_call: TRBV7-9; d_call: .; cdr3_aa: CASRRDTGNTEAFF; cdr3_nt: TGTGCCAGCAGACGCGACACGGGAAACACTGAAGCTTTCTTT
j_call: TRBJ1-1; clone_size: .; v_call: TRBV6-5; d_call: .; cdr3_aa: CASSKQSNTEAFF; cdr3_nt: TGTGCCAGCAGTAAACAGTCGAACACTGAAGCTTTCTTT